The 30 T cell receptor beta chains in this list originate from one sample, sequenced in a study of CD8+ T cells in alopecia areata. Treatment described: oral pan-JAK inhibitor, 5-10 mg twice daily. RNA was extracted and reverse transcribed into cDNA as the sequencing template. Libraries were prepared by immunoSEQ multiplex PCR; TCRdb keeps only in-frame clonotypes and omits some of them. The sample consists of around 110,000 clones, about 83% of them appearing once. The sample consisted of CD8+ T cells sorted from blood, taken at week 24, from a patient treated with tofacitinib. The receptors shown here come from a human donor with alopecia areata.

The chain carries TRBV29-1 and TRBJ2-1, with 8 bases aligning to TRBD2. The germline V gene has CDR1 SQVTM and CDR2 ANQGSEA. This CDR3 contains 13 residues. The junction had 4 bases not matched to a gene; V was cut back by 5 bases and J by 4 bases. DNA for the CDR3: TGCAGCGTTCCCCGGGGGGGGTACAATGAGCAGTTCTTC. It translates to CSVPRGGYNEQFF.

The rearrangement joins TRBV2 to TRBJ2-5, with 7 bases fitting TRBD2. The CDR3 runs 12 residues. Germline CDR1 reads SNHLY; CDR2 reads FYNNEI. The CDR3 region has the DNA TGTGCGTACTCGGGGGGACAAGAGACCCAGTACTTC. Amino acid sequence: CAYSGGQETQYF.

The chain links TRBV7-2 to TRBJ2-3, with 8 nucleotides matching TRBD2. V lost 2 bases and J lost 6; bases outside the gene matches: 10. CDR3 length equals 16 residues. Germline V gene data show CDR1 as SGHTA and CDR2 as FQGNSA. In DNA, the CDR3 is TGTGCCAGCAGCTTAATTGGCGGGGGGCGGTGGGATACGCAGTATTTT. Protein product: CASSLIGGGRWDTQYF.

The chain is built from TRBV4-3 and TRBJ1-5; TRBD1 matches at 8 bases. The CDR3 has 16 amino acids. Germline V CDR1 and CDR2: LGHNA, YSLEER. J was trimmed by 7 bases and V by 0 bases; bases with no gene match: 8. This CDR3 reads CASSQDLITGGQPQHF. DNA of the CDR3: TGCGCCAGCAGCCAAGATTTAATAACAGGGGGACAGCCCCAGCATTTT.

This clone has a handful of counts. The V call is TRBV7-6, the J call TRBJ2-5, with TRBD1 matching 10 bases. CDR1 and CDR2 from the germline V gene are SGHVS and FNYEAQ. V shed 5 bases, J shed 5 bases, and the junction held 5 bases outside the gene matches. This CDR3 is 14 amino acids long. CDR3 nucleotides: TGTGCCAGCAGCCTCTGGACAGGGGGGGAGACCCAGTACTTC. As protein: CASSLWTGGETQYF.

This clone appeared a single time. The V call is TRBV29-1, the J call TRBJ2-7; D unclear. Trimming stripped 3 bases from V and 5 bases from J, with 8 bases between. This CDR3 spans 11 amino acids. Looked up from germline, CDR1 is SQVTM and CDR2 is ANQGSEA. CDR3 in DNA: TGCAGCGTTGATGGAAACGACGAGCAGTACTTC. It codes for CSVDGNDEQYF.

This clone was seen just once. The chain has TRBV4-1 and TRBJ2-1, with 8 nucleotides matching TRBD1. The CDR3 is 16 residues long. V was pared by 2 bases and J by 10 bases, with 13 bases of the junction left unmatched. The germline gives CDR1 MGHRA, CDR2 YSYEKL. The CDR3: CASSQQGMPGGEEQFF. For the CDR3, the DNA is TGCGCCAGCAGCCAACAAGGAATGCCAGGGGGCGAGGAGCAGTTCTTC.

The chain links TRBV2 to TRBJ2-6; D remains unclear. CDR3 length equals 15 residues. The ends were cut back, 4 bases at V and 1 base at J, with 8 bases in the middle. The V gene's germline CDR1 is SNHLY and CDR2 FYNNEI. Here the CDR3 DNA reads TGTGCCAGCAGTGTAGGGTCGTCTGGGGCCAACGTCCTGACTTTC. This gives the protein CASSVGSSGANVLTF.

V gene TRBV7-6 combines with J gene TRBJ2-7; 8 bases line up with TRBD1. Per germline, CDR1 SGHVS and CDR2 FNYEAQ. The CDR3 has 15 amino acids. The V and J ends lost 6 bases and 2 bases, in that order; junction bases with no gene match: 9. CDR3 bases: TGTGCCAGCAGTTACAGTCCGGGACAGGCCTACGAGCAGTACTTC. This encodes CASSYSPGQAYEQYF.

The chain employs TRBV20-1 and TRBJ1-4; a weak D match, TRBD1 (5 bases). This CDR3 spans 10 amino acids. Germline V gene sequence: CDR1 DFQATT, CDR2 SNEGSKA (reference sequence). CDR3 coding DNA: TGCAGACGTGGTAGGGGTAAACTGTTTTTT. Protein product: CRRGRGKLFF.

The chain uses TRBV7-9 and TRBJ2-7, with D possibly called TRBD1 or TRBD2 (6 bases each). Germline loops: CDR1 SEHNR, CDR2 FQNEAQ (reference sequence). The CDR3 is made up of 12 amino acids. V lost 5 bases, J lost 2 bases, and 7 bases lay in between. The chain's CDR3 is CASSGGPYEQYF. The CDR3, as DNA: TGTGCCAGCAGCGGGGGGCCCTACGAGCAGTACTTC.

The J gene is TRBJ2-5, the V gene TRBV29-1; no definite D call. V lost 1 base and J 5 bases, leaving 5 bases between the germline ends. The CDR3 is 11 residues long. Germline V gene lookup returns CDR1 SQVTM and CDR2 ANQGSEA. The DNA for the CDR3 is TGCAGCGTTGAAGGGACGGAGACCCAGTACTTC. This sequence encodes CSVEGTETQYF. Together with reference TRBV29-1 and TRBJ2-5, the CDR3 gives the full variable domain: SAVISQKPSRDICQRGTSLTIQCQVDSQVTMMFWYRQQPGQSLTLIATANQGSEATYESGFVIDKFPISRPNLTFSTLTVSNMSPEDSSIYLCSVEGTETQYFGPGTRLLVL.

The chain couples TRBV6-5 to TRBJ2-1; TRBD2 might be the D (5 bases). Germline-derived CDR1 and CDR2 are MNHEY and SVGAGI. The CDR3 contains 12 residues. Trimming shortened V by 8 bases and J by 10 bases, and 15 bases separated the two germline ends. The CDR3 sequence: CASFGPPGEQFF. In DNA, the CDR3 is TGTGCCAGCTTTGGGCCGCCGGGAGAGCAGTTCTTC.

The chain employs TRBV4-3 and TRBJ2-7, with 8 bases aligning to TRBD1. Germline trimming cut 4 bases from V and 2 bases from J; bases unmatched to any gene: 4. This CDR3 has 14 amino acids. CDR1 and CDR2 from the germline V gene are LGHNA and YSLEER. Written as DNA, the CDR3 is TGCGCCAGCAGCCCCCAGACAGGGGCCTACGAGCAGTACTTC. Protein sequence: CASSPQTGAYEQYF.

The rearrangement uses TRBV5-6 and TRBJ1-4; D is unclear. Germline V CDR1 and CDR2: SGHDT, YYEEEE. The CDR3 loop spans 14 amino acids. Between the trimmed V and J ends, which lost 0 bases and 7 bases, there was a span of 10 bases. DNA of the CDR3: TGTGCCAGCAGCTTGGGGGTTTGGAGTGAAAAACTGTTTTTT. Its translation is CASSLGVWSEKLFF.

This clone was picked up a small number of times. This chain joins TRBV7-9 and TRBJ2-1, with 10 bases lining up with TRBD2. This CDR3 region has 16 residues. The J segment lost 9 bases and the V segment lost 3 bases, leaving 11 bases of the junction unmatched. From germline, CDR1 is SEHNR and CDR2 FQNEAQ (reference sequence). The CDR3 reads CASSFDAAGGPGEQFF. Written as DNA, the CDR3 is TGTGCCAGCAGCTTTGATGCAGCGGGGGGGCCTGGTGAGCAGTTCTTC.

This chain joins TRBV6-5 and TRBJ1-2; D may be TRBD1 (5 bases). V lost 2 bases to trimming and J lost 0 bases, with 10 bases between them. The CDR3 contains 15 residues. Germline V gives CDR1 MNHEY, CDR2 SVGAGI. CDR3 nucleotides: TGTGCCAGCAGTTACGGGGGGGGTTCTAACTATGGCTACACCTTC. Protein: CASSYGGGSNYGYTF.

The CDR3 DNA reads TGTGCCAGCAGCTTAGCCTTGGGCGGCCCGCTACTGCAGTTCTTC. This translates into CASSLALGGPLLQFF. The chain joins TRBV7-9 to TRBJ2-1; D unclear. In germline, CDR1 is SEHNR, CDR2 FQNEAQ (reference sequence). V was trimmed by 0 bases and J by 12 bases, leaving 18 bases between them. This CDR3 has 15 amino acids.

The V and J genes are TRBV7-9 and TRBJ2-3; D might be TRBD1 or TRBD2, each matching 5 bases. V lost 5 bases to trimming and J lost 9 bases, with 12 bases between them. The germline gives CDR1 SEHNR, CDR2 FQNEAQ (reference sequence). The CDR3 sequence is 12 residues long. The CDR3 nucleotides read TGTGCCAGCAGCCGAGGGGAGCGAACGCAGTATTTT. Amino acid sequence: CASSRGERTQYF. The full variable domain, with the rest looked up from reference TRBV7-9 and TRBJ2-3, is DTGVSQNPRHKITKRGQNVTFRCDPISEHNRLYWYRQTLGQGPEFLTYFQNEAQLEKSRLLSDRFSAERPKGSFSTLEIQRTEQGDSAMYLCASSRGERTQYFGPGTRLTVL.

The V and J genes are TRBV5-1 and TRBJ2-1; 10 bases match TRBD1. Trimming took 4 bases from V and 3 from J; bases not matched to a gene: 4. Per the germline V gene, CDR1 is SGHRS and CDR2 is YFSETQ. This CDR3 comprises 15 residues. CDR3 nucleotide sequence: TGCGCCAGCAGCCCTGGACAGGGGGTCTACAATGAGCAGTTCTTC. Translation: CASSPGQGVYNEQFF.

The chain joins TRBV29-1 to TRBJ1-2, with D possibly TRBD1 on 5 matching bases. Germline CDR1 is SQVTM and CDR2 is ANQGSEA. The V and J ends lost 3 bases and 2 bases respectively, with 10 bases between them. There are 13 residues in the CDR3. DNA for the CDR3: TGCAGCGTTGACAGGGAGGGGAACTATGGCTACACCTTC. Its translation: CSVDREGNYGYTF.

The chain carries TRBV9 and TRBJ2-6; TRBD1 matches 7 bases. V shed 4 bases and J 4 bases; nucleotides not matched to a gene: 8. Germline loops: CDR1 SGDLS, CDR2 YYNGEE. This CDR3 has 16 residues. The CDR3 reads CASSSDTGAGANVLTF. The DNA for the CDR3 is TGTGCCAGCAGCTCCGACACAGGGGCCGGGGCCAACGTCCTGACTTTC.

The table lists this clone with a few counts. This chain links TRBV7-2 with TRBJ2-7, with D possibly being TRBD1 (5 bases). Germline CDR1 is SGHTA and CDR2 is FQGNSA. The ends were cut back, 3 bases at V and 3 bases at J, with 9 bases in the middle. The CDR3 loop spans 13 amino acids. As DNA, the CDR3 is TGTGCCAGCAGCTTGGACACCAACTACGAGCAGTACTTC. It codes for CASSLDTNYEQYF.

The chain joins TRBV29-1 to TRBJ1-1; unclear D gene. The CDR3 covers 12 residues. V was clipped by 1 base and J by 5 bases, with 8 bases between them. The germline gives CDR1 SQVTM, CDR2 ANQGSEA. The CDR3 sequence: CSVEVAGTEAFF. The CDR3 DNA reads TGCAGCGTTGAAGTAGCTGGGACTGAAGCTTTCTTT.

The chain joins TRBV7-9 to TRBJ2-5; D is perhaps TRBD1 (5 bases). The germline CDR1 and CDR2 sequences are SEHNR and FQNEAQ (reference sequence). The CDR3 is 14 amino acids. V gave up 1 base and J gave up 4 bases, with 10 bases separating them. This CDR3 is CASSLVAGLETQYF. As DNA, the CDR3 is TGTGCCAGCAGCTTAGTGGCAGGGCTAGAGACCCAGTACTTC. Combining the CDR3 with reference TRBV7-9 and TRBJ2-5 gives the whole variable domain DTGVSQNPRHKITKRGQNVTFRCDPISEHNRLYWYRQTLGQGPEFLTYFQNEAQLEKSRLLSDRFSAERPKGSFSTLEIQRTEQGDSAMYLCASSLVAGLETQYFGPGTRLLVL.

The J gene is TRBJ2-5, the V gene TRBV4-1, with a possible D match to TRBD1 (5 bases). The closer fit of TRBJ2-7 to the DNA end suggests the J call may be wrong. The length of the CDR3 is 14 residues. Per the germline V gene, CDR1 is MGHRA and CDR2 is YSYEKL. CDR3 sequence reads: CASSQDTQAYEQYF. The CDR3, as DNA: TGCGCCAGCAGCCAAGACACACAGGCGTACGAGCAGTACTTC.

The rearrangement links TRBV5-1 to TRBJ1-4; 7 nucleotides line up with TRBD1. This CDR3 has 16 residues. The V gene's germline CDR1 is SGHRS and CDR2 YFSETQ. The J segment lost 0 bases and the V segment lost 4 bases, leaving 6 bases of the junction unmatched. The CDR3, as DNA: TGCGCCAGCAGCCCCGGGACAGCCTCAACTAATGAAAAACTGTTTTTT. This codes for CASSPGTASTNEKLFF. Drawing the rest from reference TRBV5-1 and TRBJ1-4, the complete variable domain is KAGVTQTPRYLIKTRGQQVTLSCSPISGHRSVSWYQQTPGQGLQFLFEYFSETQRNKGNFPGRFSGRQFSNSRSEMNVSTLELGDSALYLCASSPGTASTNEKLFFGSGTQLSVL.

CDR3: CASSTQGVSTEAFF. The CDR3 DNA sequence: TGCGCCAGCAGTACCCAGGGGGTCAGCACTGAAGCTTTCTTT. This chain links TRBV5-1 with TRBJ1-1; 7 bases are a match to TRBD1. The germline V gene encodes CDR1 SGHRS and CDR2 YFSETQ. The CDR3 runs to 14 residues. V trimming: 5 bases; J trimming: 4 bases; junction bases outside the gene matches: 8.

The rearrangement uses TRBV7-9 and TRBJ2-5, with D tentatively TRBD1 or TRBD2 (8 bases each). The CDR3 runs 17 residues. CDR1 SEHNR and CDR2 FQNEAQ come from the germline V gene (reference sequence). With 1 base removed from V and 2 bases from J, the gap between germline ends came to 17 bases. The CDR3: CASSLGVSGTGQETQYF. The CDR3 nucleotides read TGTGCCAGCAGCTTAGGTGTTAGCGGGACAGGACAAGAGACCCAGTACTTC. Full variable domain (missing parts from reference TRBV7-9 and TRBJ2-5): DTGVSQNPRHKITKRGQNVTFRCDPISEHNRLYWYRQTLGQGPEFLTYFQNEAQLEKSRLLSDRFSAERPKGSFSTLEIQRTEQGDSAMYLCASSLGVSGTGQETQYFGPGTRLLVL.

The gene calls are TRBV5-1 and TRBJ2-2; D possibly corresponds to TRBD1 (6 bases). The CDR3 loop spans 16 amino acids. Looked up from germline, CDR1 is SGHRS and CDR2 is YFSETQ. Trimming stripped 0 bases from V and 1 base from J, with 10 bases between. For the CDR3, the DNA is TGCGCCAGCAGCTTGGGGGTGACAGGGAACACCGGGGAGCTGTTTTTT. It codes for CASSLGVTGNTGELFF.